The clone carrying this T cell receptor beta chain was detected a few times. Sampling times: baseline, cycle 4 day 1, cycle 7 day 1. The sample belongs to a study of OX40 agonist ivuxolimab in advanced cancers. The ends were cut back, 1 base at V and 1 base at J, with 16 bases in the middle. Germline CDR1 reads MGHRA; CDR2 reads YSYEKL. The CDR3 spans 17 residues. The protocol was immunoSEQ multiplex PCR, while the TCRdb copy is restricted to in-frame clones and leaves out a portion. The repertoire holds 65,000 to 80,000 clones, with about nine tenths as singletons. The sequence was collected from an adult with an advanced solid tumor such as melanoma, head and neck, liver or kidney cancer. The sequenced sample was CD4+ or CD8+ T cells sorted from blood, obtained in a trial of the OX40 agonist ivuxolimab. This chain connects TRBV4-1 to TRBJ1-1; tentatively, D is TRBD1 (6 bases). Here the CDR3 reads CASSQVGRARGNTEAFF. CDR3 nucleotides: TGCGCCAGCAGCCAAGTCGGAAGGGCCAGGGGGAACACTGAAGCTTTCTTT.